The source of this TCR beta chain is a study of blood T cell repertoires in COVID-19. About the study: T cells, B-cell-depleted T cells, or PBMCs supplied cDNA or gDNA.

Original methodology: Reference gene primers were amplified, and this amplification served to estimate nucleated cell counts. Only in-frame clones appear in the TCRdb table, and some are missing; sequencing was by immunoSEQ multiplex PCR. That table is the source of V, J and clone size, and D and trimming were worked out from the DNA. This sample has around 250,000 clones, with 80% to 85% found just once. CDR1 and CDR2 (germline): SGHTA, FQGTGA. V shed 3 bases and J 2 bases; nucleotides not matched to a gene: 4. CDR3 length: 16 amino acids. Participant-given clinical history determined each cohort assignment. Within 2 weeks of study entry, exposed participants had contacted a PCR-confirmed or clinician-diagnosed COVID-19 case.

The origin of this receptor is a man aged 35-49 years who had been exposed to COVID-19. Sample: PBMCs or T cells enriched from blood (not recorded which). The chain couples TRBV7-3 to TRBJ2-3, with 11 bases that match TRBD2. The CDR3 is CASSFIAGGNTDTQYF. CDR3 sequence (DNA): TGTGCCAGCAGCTTTATAGCGGGAGGGAACACAGATACGCAGTATTTT.